The sequence of this T cell receptor (beta chain) was determined in a study of OX40 agonist ivuxolimab in advanced cancers. Study as a whole: Each dose-escalation patient presented with hepatocellular carcinoma, melanoma, renal cell or head and neck cancer.

Overall study findings and caveats: Expanded peripheral T cells had an undetermined antigen specificity.

Here immunoSEQ multiplex PCR was the method, and the copy in TCRdb shows in-frame clones only, minus some. The sample lists tens of thousands of clones; 88% were seen once. The CDR3 covers 16 residues. V lost 8 bases, J lost 8 bases, and 19 bases stayed unmatched. Per germline, CDR1 MGHDK and CDR2 SYGVNS. Points on this clone: Its antigen is as yet unknown.

The genes are TRBV25-1 and TRBJ1-2; the match to TRBD1 covers 8 bases. The sample consisted of CD4+ or CD8+ T cells sorted from blood, taken in a trial of the OX40 agonist ivuxolimab. The origin of this receptor is an adult with an advanced solid tumor such as melanoma, head and neck, liver or kidney cancer. CDR3 sequence reads: CASRNDLTGAGQGYTF. The CDR3 nucleotides are TGTGCCAGCCGAAACGATCTGACAGGGGCTGGACAGGGCTACACCTTC.